This T cell receptor beta chain was retrieved from a study of T cell changes during pregnancy in multiple sclerosis. The repertoire was sequenced with immunoSEQ multiplex PCR; TCRdb's copy has only in-frame clones and lacks some. The sample consists of roughly 34,000 clones, roughly 90% of them appearing once. The ends were cut back, 3 bases at V and 4 bases at J, with 12 bases in the middle. The CDR3 is 14 amino acids. Germline V gene lookup returns CDR1 LNHDA and CDR2 SQIVND (reference sequence). The clonotype was recovered from a female donor with multiple sclerosis, enrolled in a pregnancy study. The sample in question was CD8+ T cells from peripheral blood mononuclear cells, obtained in the third trimester of pregnancy. V usage is TRBV19 and J usage is TRBJ1-1; TRBD1 might be the D (5 bases). The CDR3 DNA reads TGTGCCAGTAGTATCAGCGGGGGGGGCACTGAAGCTTTCTTT. This encodes CASSISGGGTEAFF.